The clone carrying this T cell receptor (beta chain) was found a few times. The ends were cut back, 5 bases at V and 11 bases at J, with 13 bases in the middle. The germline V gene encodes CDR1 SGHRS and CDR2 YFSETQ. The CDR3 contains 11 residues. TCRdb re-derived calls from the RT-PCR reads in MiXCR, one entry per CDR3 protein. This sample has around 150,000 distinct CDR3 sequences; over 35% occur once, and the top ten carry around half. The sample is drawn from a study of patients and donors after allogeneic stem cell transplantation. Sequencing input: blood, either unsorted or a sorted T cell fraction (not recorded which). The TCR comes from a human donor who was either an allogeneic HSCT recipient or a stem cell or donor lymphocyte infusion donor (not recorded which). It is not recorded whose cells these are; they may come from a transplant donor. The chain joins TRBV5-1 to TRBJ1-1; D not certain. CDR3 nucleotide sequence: TGCGCCAGCAGTCTTGACGAGGAGGCTTTCTTT. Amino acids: CASSLDEEAFF. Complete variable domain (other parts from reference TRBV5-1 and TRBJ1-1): KAGVTQTPRYLIKTRGQQVTLSCSPISGHRSVSWYQQTPGQGLQFLFEYFSETQRNKGNFPGRFSGRQFSNSRSEMNVSTLELGDSALYLCASSLDEEAFFGQGTRLTVV.